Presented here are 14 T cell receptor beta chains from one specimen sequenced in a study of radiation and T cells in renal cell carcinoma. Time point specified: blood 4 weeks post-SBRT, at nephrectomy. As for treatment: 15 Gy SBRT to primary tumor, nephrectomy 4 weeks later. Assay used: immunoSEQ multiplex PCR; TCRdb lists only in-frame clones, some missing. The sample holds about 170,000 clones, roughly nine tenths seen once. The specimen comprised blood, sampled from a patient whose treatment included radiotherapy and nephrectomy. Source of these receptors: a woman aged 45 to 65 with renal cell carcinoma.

CDR3 residues: CASSQEGGGGTGDSPLHF. The CDR3 nucleotides are TGCGCCAGCAGCCAAGAAGGAGGCGGGGGGACTGGGGATTCACCCCTCCACTTT. V and J are TRBV4-1 and TRBJ1-6, with a weak D call TRBD1 (5 bases). Trimming removed 0 bases from V and 8 bases from J, with 20 bases in between. Germline V gene sequence: CDR1 MGHRA, CDR2 YSYEKL. The CDR3 is 18 residues long.

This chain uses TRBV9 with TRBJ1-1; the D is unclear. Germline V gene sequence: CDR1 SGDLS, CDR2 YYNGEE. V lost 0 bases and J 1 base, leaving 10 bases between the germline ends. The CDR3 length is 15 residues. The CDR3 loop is CASSVGITENTEAFF. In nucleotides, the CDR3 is TGTGCCAGCAGCGTAGGCATAACAGAGAACACTGAAGCTTTCTTT. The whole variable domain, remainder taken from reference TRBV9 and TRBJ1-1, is DSGVTQTPKHLITATGQRVTLRCSPRSGDLSVYWYQQSLDQGLQFLIQYYNGEERAKGNILERFSAQQFPDLHSELNLSSLELGDSALYFCASSVGITENTEAFFGQGTRLTVV.

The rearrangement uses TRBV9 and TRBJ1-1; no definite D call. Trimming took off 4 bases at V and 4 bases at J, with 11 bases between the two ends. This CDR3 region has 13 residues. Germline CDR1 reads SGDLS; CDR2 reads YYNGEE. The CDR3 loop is CASSFEVGTEAFF. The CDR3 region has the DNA TGTGCCAGCAGCTTCGAGGTGGGCACTGAAGCTTTCTTT.

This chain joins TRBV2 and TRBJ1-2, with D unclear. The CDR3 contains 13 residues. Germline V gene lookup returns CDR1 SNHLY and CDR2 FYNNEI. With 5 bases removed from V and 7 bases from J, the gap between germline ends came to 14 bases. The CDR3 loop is CASSKLLAGGYTF. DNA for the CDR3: TGTGCCAGCAGTAAACTGCTGGCGGGTGGCTACACCTTC.

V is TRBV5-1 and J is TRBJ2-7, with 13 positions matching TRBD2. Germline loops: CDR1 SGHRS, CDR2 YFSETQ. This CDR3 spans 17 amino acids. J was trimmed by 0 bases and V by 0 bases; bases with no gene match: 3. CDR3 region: CASSLAGTSGASYEQYF. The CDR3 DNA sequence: TGCGCCAGCAGCTTGGCCGGGACTAGCGGGGCCTCCTACGAGCAGTACTTC.

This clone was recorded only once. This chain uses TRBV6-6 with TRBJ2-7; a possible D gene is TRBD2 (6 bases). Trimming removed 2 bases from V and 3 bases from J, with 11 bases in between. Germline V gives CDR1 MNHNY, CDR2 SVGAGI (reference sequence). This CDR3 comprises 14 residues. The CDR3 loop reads CASSYGSGGYEQYF. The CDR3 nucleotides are TGTGCCAGCAGTTACGGGTCCGGGGGCTACGAGCAGTACTTC.

The CDR3 loop is CASSHLGGTGANVLTF. The CDR3 DNA follows: TGTGCCAGCAGCCATTTAGGGGGCACTGGGGCCAACGTCCTGACTTTC. V is TRBV14 and J is TRBJ2-6; 7 bases match TRBD1. Germline V gene data show CDR1 as SGHDN and CDR2 as FVKESK. The CDR3 loop spans 16 amino acids. V shed 3 bases, J shed 2 bases, and the junction held 4 bases outside the gene matches.

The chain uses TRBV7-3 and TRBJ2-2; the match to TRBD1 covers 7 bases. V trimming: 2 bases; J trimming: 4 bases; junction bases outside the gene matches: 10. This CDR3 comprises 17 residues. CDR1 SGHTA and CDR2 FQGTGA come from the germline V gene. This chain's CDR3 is CASSLGVMTGITGELFF. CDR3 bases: TGTGCCAGCAGCTTAGGGGTGATGACAGGGATCACCGGGGAGCTGTTTTTT.

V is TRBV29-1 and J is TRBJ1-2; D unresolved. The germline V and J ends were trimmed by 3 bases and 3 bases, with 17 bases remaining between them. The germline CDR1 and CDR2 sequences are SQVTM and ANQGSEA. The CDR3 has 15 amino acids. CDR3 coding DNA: TGCAGCGTTGATTCGGTAACCTCCGGGGACTATGGCTACACCTTC. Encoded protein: CSVDSVTSGDYGYTF.

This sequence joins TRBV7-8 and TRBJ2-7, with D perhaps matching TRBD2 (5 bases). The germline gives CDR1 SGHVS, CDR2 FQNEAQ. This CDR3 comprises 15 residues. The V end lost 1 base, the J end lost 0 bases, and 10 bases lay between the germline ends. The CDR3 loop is CASSLGSGSSYEQYF. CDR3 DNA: TGTGCCAGCAGCTTAGGTTCGGGGAGCTCCTACGAGCAGTACTTC.

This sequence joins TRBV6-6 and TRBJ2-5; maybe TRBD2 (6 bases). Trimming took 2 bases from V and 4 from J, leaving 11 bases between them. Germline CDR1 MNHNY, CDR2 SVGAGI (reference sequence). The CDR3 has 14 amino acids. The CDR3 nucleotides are TGTGCCAGCAGTTACGGGGGACTGTTAGAGACCCAGTACTTC. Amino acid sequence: CASSYGGLLETQYF.

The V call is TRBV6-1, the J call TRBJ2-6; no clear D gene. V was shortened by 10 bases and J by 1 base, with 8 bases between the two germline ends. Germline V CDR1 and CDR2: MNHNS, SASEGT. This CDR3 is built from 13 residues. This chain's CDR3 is CATALSGANVLTF. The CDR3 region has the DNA TGTGCCACGGCCTTGTCTGGGGCCAACGTCCTGACTTTC.

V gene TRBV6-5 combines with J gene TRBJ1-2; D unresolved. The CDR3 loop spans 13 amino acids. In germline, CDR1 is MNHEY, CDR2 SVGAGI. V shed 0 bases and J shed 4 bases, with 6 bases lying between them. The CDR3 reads CASSYSIIYGYTF. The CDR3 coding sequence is TGTGCCAGCAGTTACTCGATTATCTATGGCTACACCTTC.

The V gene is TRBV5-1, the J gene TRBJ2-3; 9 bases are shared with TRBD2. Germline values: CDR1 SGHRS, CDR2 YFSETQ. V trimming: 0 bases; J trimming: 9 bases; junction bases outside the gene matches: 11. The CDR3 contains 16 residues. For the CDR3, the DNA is TGCGCCAGCAGCTTGGCCGGGCGCGGGGGGGCAGGGACGCAGTATTTT. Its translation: CASSLAGRGGAGTQYF.